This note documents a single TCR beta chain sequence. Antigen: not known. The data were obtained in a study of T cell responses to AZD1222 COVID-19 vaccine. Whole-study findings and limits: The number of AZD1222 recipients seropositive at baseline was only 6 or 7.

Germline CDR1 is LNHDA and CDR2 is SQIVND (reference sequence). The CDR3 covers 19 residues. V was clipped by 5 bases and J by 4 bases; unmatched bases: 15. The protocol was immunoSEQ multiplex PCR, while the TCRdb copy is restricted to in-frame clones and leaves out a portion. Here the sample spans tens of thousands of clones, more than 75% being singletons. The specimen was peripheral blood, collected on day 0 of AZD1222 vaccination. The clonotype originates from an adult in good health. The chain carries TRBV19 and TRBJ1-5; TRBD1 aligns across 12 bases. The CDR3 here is CASSALLGTGGAFNQPQHF. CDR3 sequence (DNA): TGTGCCAGTAGTGCCCTCTTAGGGACAGGGGGCGCCTTTAATCAGCCCCAGCATTTT. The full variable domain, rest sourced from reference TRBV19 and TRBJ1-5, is DGGITQSPKYLFRKEGQNVTLSCEQNLNHDAMYWYRQDPGQGLRLIYYSQIVNDFQKGDIAEGYSVSREKKESFPLTVTSAQKNPTAFYLCASSALLGTGGAFNQPQHFGDGTRLSIL.